The rows below give T cell receptor beta chains drawn from one sample of a study of regulatory T cells in long-lasting Graves disease. TCRdb re-derived calls from the multiplex PCR reads in MiXCR, one entry per CDR3 protein. This sample has some 500,000 distinct CDR3 sequences, with roughly 13% found just once. The same data also went into a second study, on T cells in Graves' hyperthyroidism and ophthalmopathy.

Sequenced material: peripheral blood mononuclear cells (PBMCs), taken at new diagnosis, from a patient treated with antithyroid drugs. The origin of the receptors is a man younger than 40 with Graves disease. Each CDR3 is given with its conserved first and last residue. The D gene is left open where the match is weak. Where a row states a size, it is once, few, many or the class of an expanded clone; other rows omit it.

v_call	j_call	d_call	clone_size	cdr3_aa	cdr3_nt
TRBV27	TRBJ1-4	TRBD1	many	CASRGPWTGGAGEKLFF	TGTGCCAGCAGGGGCCCCTGGACAGGGGGCGCCGGTGAAAAACTGTTTTTT
TRBV20-1	TRBJ2-1	TRBD2	-	CSARAGGQPNEQFF	TGCAGTGCTAGAGCGGGAGGGCAACCAAATGAGCAGTTCTTC
TRBV12-5	TRBJ1-5	-	many	CASGPLPVGNQPQHF	TGTGCTAGTGGTCCCCTCCCGGTGGGCAATCAGCCCCAGCATTTT
TRBV19	TRBJ2-1	-	-	CASSPGLGSSSYNEQFF	TGTGCCAGTAGTCCCGGACTGGGGTCGAGCTCCTACAATGAGCAGTTCTTC
TRBV27	TRBJ1-1	TRBD1	many	CASSLLTGGDTEAFF	TGTGCCAGCAGTTTATTAACAGGGGGTGACACTGAAGCTTTCTTT
TRBV2	TRBJ2-7	TRBD1	few	CASSRQGTGEQYF	TGTGCCAGCAGTAGACAGGGGACGGGGGAGCAGTACTTC
TRBV20-1	TRBJ1-4	-	few	CSARVPNEKLFF	TGCAGTGCTAGAGTTCCCAATGAAAAACTGTTTTTT
TRBV5-1	TRBJ2-1	-	few	CASSLWDFFSNEQFF	TGCGCCAGCAGCTTGTGGGACTTCTTTTCGAATGAGCAGTTCTTC
TRBV27	TRBJ2-7	-	many	CASSPSPGQGNFASYEQYF	TGTGCCAGCTCACCATCCCCCGGCCAGGGGAATTTTGCCTCCTACGAGCAGTACTTC
TRBV30	TRBJ2-3	-	many	CAWRGKGSVIDTQYF	TGTGCCTGGAGGGGAAAAGGTAGCGTCATAGATACGCAGTATTTT
TRBV20-1	TRBJ1-5	-	-	CSAGDLAGNQPQHF	TGCAGTGCTGGAGATTTGGCAGGGAATCAGCCCCAGCATTTT
TRBV6-1	TRBJ2-7	TRBD1	-	CASSPYGTGYMSYEQYF	TGTGCCAGCAGTCCATATGGGACAGGGTATATGTCCTACGAGCAGTACTTC
TRBV20-1	TRBJ2-4	-	few	CSADRLATAKNIQYF	TGCAGTGCTGACCGGTTAGCGACAGCCAAAAACATTCAGTACTTC
TRBV27	TRBJ2-3	TRBD2	many	CASRTWTSGSTDTQYF	TGTGCCAGCAGAACTTGGACTAGCGGGAGCACAGATACGCAGTATTTT